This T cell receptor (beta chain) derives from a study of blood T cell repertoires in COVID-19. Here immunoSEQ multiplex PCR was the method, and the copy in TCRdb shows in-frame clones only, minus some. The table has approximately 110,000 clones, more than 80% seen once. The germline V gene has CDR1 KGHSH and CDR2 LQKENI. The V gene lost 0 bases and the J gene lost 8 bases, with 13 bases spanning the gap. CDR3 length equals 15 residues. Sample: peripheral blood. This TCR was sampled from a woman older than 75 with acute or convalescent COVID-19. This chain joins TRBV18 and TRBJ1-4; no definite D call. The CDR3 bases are TGTGCCAGCTCACCACCGCAGGCCCGTCAAGAAAAACTGTTTTTT. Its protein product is CASSPPQARQEKLFF.